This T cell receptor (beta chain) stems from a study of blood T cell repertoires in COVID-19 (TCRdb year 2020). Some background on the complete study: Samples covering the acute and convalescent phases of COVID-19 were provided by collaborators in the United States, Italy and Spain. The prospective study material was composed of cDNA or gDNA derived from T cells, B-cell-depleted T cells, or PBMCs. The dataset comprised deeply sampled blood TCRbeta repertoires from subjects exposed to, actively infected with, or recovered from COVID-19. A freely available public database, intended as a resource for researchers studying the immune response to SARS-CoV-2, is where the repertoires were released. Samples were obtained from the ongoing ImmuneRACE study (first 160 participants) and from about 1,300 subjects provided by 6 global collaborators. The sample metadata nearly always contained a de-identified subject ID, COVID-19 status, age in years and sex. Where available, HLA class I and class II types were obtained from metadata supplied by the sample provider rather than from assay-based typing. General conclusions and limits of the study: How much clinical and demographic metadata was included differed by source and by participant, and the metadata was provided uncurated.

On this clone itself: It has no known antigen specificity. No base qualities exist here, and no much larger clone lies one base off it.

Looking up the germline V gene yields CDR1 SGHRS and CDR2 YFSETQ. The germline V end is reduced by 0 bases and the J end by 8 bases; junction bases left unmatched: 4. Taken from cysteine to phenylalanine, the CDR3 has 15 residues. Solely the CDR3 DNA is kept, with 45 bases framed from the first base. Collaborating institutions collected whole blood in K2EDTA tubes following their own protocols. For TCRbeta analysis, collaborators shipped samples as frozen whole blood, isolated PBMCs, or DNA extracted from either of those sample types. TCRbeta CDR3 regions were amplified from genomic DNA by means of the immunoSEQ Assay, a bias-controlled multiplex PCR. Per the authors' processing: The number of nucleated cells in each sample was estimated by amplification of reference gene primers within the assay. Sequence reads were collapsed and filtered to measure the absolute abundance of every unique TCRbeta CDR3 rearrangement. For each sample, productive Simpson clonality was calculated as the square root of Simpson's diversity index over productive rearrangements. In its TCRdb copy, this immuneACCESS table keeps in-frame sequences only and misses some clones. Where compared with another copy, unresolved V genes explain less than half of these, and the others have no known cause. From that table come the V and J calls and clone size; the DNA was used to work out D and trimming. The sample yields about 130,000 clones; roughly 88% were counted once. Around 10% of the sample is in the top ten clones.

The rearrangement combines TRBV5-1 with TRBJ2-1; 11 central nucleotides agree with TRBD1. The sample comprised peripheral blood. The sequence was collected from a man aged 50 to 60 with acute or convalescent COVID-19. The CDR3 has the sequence CASSLGTGGFDEQFF. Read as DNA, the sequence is TGCGCCAGCAGCTTGGGGACAGGGGGCTTCGATGAGCAGTTCTTC.